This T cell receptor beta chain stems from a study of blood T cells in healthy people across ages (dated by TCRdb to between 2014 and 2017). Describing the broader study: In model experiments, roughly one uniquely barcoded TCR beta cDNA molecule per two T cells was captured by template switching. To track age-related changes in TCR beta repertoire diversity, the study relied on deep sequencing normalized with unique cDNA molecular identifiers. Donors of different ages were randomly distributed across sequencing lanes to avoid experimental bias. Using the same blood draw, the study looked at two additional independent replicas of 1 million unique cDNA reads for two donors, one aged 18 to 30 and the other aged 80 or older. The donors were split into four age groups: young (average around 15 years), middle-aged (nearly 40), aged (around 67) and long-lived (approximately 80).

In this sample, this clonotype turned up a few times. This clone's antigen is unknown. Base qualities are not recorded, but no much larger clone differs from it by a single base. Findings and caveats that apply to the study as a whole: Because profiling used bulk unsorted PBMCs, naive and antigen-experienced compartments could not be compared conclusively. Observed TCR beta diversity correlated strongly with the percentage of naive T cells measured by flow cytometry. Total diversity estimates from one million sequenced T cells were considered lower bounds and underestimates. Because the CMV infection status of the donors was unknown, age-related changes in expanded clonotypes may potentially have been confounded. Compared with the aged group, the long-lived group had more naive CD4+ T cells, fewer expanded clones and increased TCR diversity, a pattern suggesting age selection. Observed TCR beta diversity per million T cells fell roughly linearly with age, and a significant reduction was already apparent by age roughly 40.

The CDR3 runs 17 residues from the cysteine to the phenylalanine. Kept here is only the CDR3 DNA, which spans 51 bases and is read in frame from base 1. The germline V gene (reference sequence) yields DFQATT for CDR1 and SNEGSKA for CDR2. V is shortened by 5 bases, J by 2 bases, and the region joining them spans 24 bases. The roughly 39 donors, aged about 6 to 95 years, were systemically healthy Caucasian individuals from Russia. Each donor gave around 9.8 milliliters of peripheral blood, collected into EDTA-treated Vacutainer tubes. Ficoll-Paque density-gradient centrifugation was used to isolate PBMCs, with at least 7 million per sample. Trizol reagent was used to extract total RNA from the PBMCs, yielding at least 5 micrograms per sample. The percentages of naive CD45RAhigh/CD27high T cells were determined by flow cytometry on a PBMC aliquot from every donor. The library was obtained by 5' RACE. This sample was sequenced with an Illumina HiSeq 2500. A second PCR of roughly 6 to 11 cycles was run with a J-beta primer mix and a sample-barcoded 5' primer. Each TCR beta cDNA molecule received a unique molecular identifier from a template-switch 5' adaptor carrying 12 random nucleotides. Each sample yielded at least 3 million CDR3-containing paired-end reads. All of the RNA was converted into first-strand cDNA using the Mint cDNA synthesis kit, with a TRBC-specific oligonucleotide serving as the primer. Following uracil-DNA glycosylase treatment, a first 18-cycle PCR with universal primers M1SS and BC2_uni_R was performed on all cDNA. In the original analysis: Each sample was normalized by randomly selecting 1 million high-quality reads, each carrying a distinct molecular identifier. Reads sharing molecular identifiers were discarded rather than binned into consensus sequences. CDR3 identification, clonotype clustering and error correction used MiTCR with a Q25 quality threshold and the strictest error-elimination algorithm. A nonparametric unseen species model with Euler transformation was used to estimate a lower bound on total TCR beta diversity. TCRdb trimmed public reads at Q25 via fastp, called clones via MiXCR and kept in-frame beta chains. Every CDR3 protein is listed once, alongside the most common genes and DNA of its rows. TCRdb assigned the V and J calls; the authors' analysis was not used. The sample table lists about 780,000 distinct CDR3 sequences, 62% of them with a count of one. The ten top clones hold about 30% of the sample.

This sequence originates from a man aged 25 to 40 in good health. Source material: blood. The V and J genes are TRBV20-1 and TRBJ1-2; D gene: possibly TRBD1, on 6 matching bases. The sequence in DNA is TGCAGTGCTGTAAGAGTGGGGCAGGGGTCCGAAAACTATGGCTACACCTTC. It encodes CSAVRVGQGSENYGYTF.